This T cell receptor beta chain emerged from a study of cytomegalovirus exposure and HLA in healthy donors. Study-wide findings and caveats: Earlier findings revealed that most TCR beta V segments proved productive either about 90% or about 30% of the time.

60 Vbeta and 13 Jbeta primers were used in PCR. Sequenced by immunoSEQ multiplex PCR; TCRdb stores in-frame clones only, minus some. The sample holds around 94,000 clones; roughly 79% are singletons and the top ten take about 5%. Worth noting for this clone: Its antigen is unidentified. At one end, the junction sequence differs from germline, possibly due to a read error.

Per the germline V gene, CDR1 is SGHDT and CDR2 is YYEEEE. The CDR3 is 15 residues long. The receptor comes from a woman in her 40s in good health and CMV-seronegative. What was sequenced was PBMCs. V usage is TRBV5-6 and J usage is TRBJ2-7; D might be TRBD1 (6 bases). This CDR3 reads CANSTYWDISYEQYF. The CDR3 region has the DNA TGTGCCAACAGCACGTACTGGGACATATCCTACGAGCAGTACTTC.